Following are 11 T cell receptor beta chains from one sample sequenced in a study of regulatory T cells in long-lasting Graves disease. Specified time point: newly diagnosed GD, antithyroid drugs for less than 3 months. Researchers made the TCR library from RNA that was extracted from PBMCs. The TCR beta library used iRepertoire HTBI primers with Arm-PCR amplification of CDR3. TCRdb analysed the multiplex PCR reads with MiXCR anew, one entry per CDR3 protein. Here the sample spans around 450,000 distinct CDR3 sequences, 15% being singletons. The sample also formed part of further work on T cells in Graves' hyperthyroidism and ophthalmopathy.

Sequenced material: peripheral blood mononuclear cells (PBMCs), taken at new diagnosis, from a patient treated with antithyroid drugs. The receptors originated from a woman in her thirties or forties with Graves disease.

Details on this clonotype: A much bigger clone sits one base away, suggesting this may be a read error. The chain links TRBV18 to TRBJ1-1; a weak D match, TRBD1 (5 bases). Looked up from germline, CDR1 is KGHSH and CDR2 is LQKENI. There are 15 residues in the CDR3. CDR3 sequence (DNA): TGTGCCAGCCCACCATGGGGGGAGCAGGGAACTGAAGCTTTCTTT. Amino acid sequence: CASPPWGEQGTEAFF.

Concerning this clonotype: Just one base apart from a much larger clone, this may be a read error. The chain combines TRBV2 with TRBJ2-7; TRBD1 matches at 9 bases. The germline V gene has CDR1 SNHLY and CDR2 FYNNEI. The length of the CDR3 is 16 residues. The CDR3 nucleotides are TGTGCCAGCATTAGTCCGAAGACAGGGGGACCCTACGAGCAGTGCTTC. Its protein product is CASISPKTGGPYEQCF.

The genes are TRBV7-2 and TRBJ1-1; D is uncertain. CDR1 is SGHTA and CDR2 is FQGNSA in the germline V gene. CDR3 length: 15 amino acids. The V end was cut by 3 bases, the J end by 4 bases, with 15 bases between. CDR3 sequence reads: CASSFDAGLSTEAFF. The CDR3 DNA reads as TGTGCCAGCAGCTTTGACGCAGGTCTGAGCACTGAAGCTTTCTTT.

Regarding this clonotype: This CDR3 fails to terminate in the conserved phenylalanine or tryptophan, so it likely reflects a read error. This chain connects TRBV12-3 or TRBV12-4 to TRBJ1-6, with 12 bases identical to TRBD1. V gave up 5 bases and J gave up 9 bases; unmatched junction bases: 5. CDR3 length: 15 amino acids. In DNA, the CDR3 is TGTGCCAGCAGTCCGGGACAGGGGGCGAGTTCACCCCTCCACTCT. Residues: CASSPGQGASSPLHS.

This clonotype has ten or more counts. For the CDR3, the DNA is TGTGCCAGCAGCCCAGGGGGGGCCGGGGAGACCCAGTACTTC. This codes for CASSPGGAGETQYF. J is TRBJ2-5 and V is TRBV28; D is possibly TRBD1 or TRBD2 (7 bases each). Germline V gene data show CDR1 as MDHEN and CDR2 as SYDVKM. Trimming stripped 6 bases from V and 5 bases from J, with 16 bases between. The CDR3 spans 14 residues.

The V call is TRBV3-1, the J call TRBJ2-2; D might be TRBD1 or TRBD2, each matching 6 bases. V lost 0 bases and J lost 4, with 18 bases in between. The V gene's germline CDR1 is LGHDT and CDR2 YNNKEL (reference sequence). The CDR3 is made up of 18 amino acids. The CDR3 DNA is TGTGCCAGCAGCCAAGATGGTGAAGGGGGGCCGAGCACCGGGGAGCTGTTTTTT. It encodes CASSQDGEGGPSTGELFF.

This clonotype was seen many times. This chain joins TRBV12-3 or TRBV12-4 and TRBJ2-5; maybe TRBD2 (5 bases). The germline V and J ends were trimmed by 6 bases and 5 bases, with 16 bases remaining between them. This CDR3 region has 14 residues. The CDR3 DNA sequence: TGTGCCAGCAGCCCGGACCCCCGAGGGGAGACCCAGTACTTC. Translation gives CASSPDPRGETQYF.

This clonotype was counted many times. The chain links TRBV12-3 or TRBV12-4 to TRBJ2-7, with D perhaps TRBD2 (5 bases). The V end was cut by 3 bases, the J end by 0 bases, with 9 bases between. This CDR3 region has 14 residues. This chain's CDR3 is CASSFRRNSYEQYF. The CDR3 region has the DNA TGTGCCAGCAGTTTTAGGAGGAACTCCTACGAGCAGTACTTC.

J is TRBJ1-2 and V is TRBV6-1, with a possible D match to TRBD1 (5 bases). Germline CDR1 MNHNS, CDR2 SASEGT. The CDR3 is 12 amino acids. Trimming cost V 11 bases and J 2 bases, with 12 bases left between them. The CDR3 nucleotides read TGTGCCGCCTTGACAGCCAACTATGGCTACACCTTC. Its translation: CAALTANYGYTF.

Many counts were recorded for this clonotype. V gene TRBV12-3 or TRBV12-4 combines with J gene TRBJ2-1; 10 positions match TRBD2. J was trimmed by 3 bases and V by 5 bases; bases with no gene match: 7. This CDR3 has 16 residues. CDR3 residues: CASSGTLAGSYNEQFF. CDR3 coding DNA: TGTGCCAGCAGTGGGACACTAGCGGGGAGCTACAATGAGCAGTTCTTC.

The genes are TRBV4-2 and TRBJ2-3; 8 bases fit TRBD2. The CDR3 length is 15 residues. V lost 1 base and J lost 7; bases outside the gene matches: 7. Germline V gives CDR1 LGHNA, CDR2 YNFKEQ. CDR3 bases: TGTGCCAGCAGCCAAGGGTTGACTAGCGTGAATACGCAGTATTTT. Translated, it gives CASSQGLTSVNTQYF.